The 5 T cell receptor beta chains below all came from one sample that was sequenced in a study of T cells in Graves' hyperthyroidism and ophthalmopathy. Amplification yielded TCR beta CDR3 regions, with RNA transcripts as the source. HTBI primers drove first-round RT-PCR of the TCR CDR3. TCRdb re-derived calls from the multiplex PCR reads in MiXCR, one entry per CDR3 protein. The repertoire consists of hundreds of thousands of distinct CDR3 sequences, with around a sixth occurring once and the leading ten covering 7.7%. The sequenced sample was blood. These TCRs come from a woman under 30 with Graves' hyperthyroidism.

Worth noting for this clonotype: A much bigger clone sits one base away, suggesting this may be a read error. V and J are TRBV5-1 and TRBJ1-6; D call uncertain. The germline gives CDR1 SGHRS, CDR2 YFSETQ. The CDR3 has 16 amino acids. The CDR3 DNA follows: TGCGCCAGCGGCTTGGATGGGGAGTGGGTTAATTCACCCCTCCACTTT. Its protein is CASGLDGEWVNSPLHF.

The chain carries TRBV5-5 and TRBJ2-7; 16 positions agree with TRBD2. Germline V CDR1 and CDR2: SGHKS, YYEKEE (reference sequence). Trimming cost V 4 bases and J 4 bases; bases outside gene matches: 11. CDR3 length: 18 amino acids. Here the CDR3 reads CASSGSGTSGGGPYEQYF. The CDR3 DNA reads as TGTGCCAGCAGCGGATCCGGGACTAGCGGGGGGGGCCCATACGAGCAGTACTTC.

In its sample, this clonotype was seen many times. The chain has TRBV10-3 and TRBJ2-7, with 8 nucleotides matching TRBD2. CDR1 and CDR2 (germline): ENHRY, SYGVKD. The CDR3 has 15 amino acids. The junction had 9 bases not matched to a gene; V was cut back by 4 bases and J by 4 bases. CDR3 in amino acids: CAISVKREKLYEQYF. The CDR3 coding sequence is TGTGCCATCAGTGTCAAGCGGGAGAAGCTGTACGAGCAGTACTTC.

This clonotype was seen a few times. The CDR3 DNA follows: TGTGCCAGCAGTCTCAGACGAACTAATAGCAATCAGCCCCAGCATTTT. It translates to CASSLRRTNSNQPQHF. This sequence joins TRBV6-1 and TRBJ1-5; D is unresolved. V was shortened by 5 bases and J by 0 bases, with 14 bases between the two germline ends. Per germline, CDR1 MNHNS and CDR2 SASEGT. This CDR3 contains 16 residues.

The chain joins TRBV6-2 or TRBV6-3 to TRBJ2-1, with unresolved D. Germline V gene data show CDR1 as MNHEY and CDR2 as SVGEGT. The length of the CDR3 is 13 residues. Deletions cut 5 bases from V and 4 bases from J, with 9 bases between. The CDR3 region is CASSATRYNEQFF. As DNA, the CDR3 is TGTGCCAGCAGTGCCACCAGGTACAATGAGCAGTTCTTC.